Below, 19 T cell receptor beta chains from the same sample are listed, as sequenced in a study of PD-1 blockade in classical Hodgkin lymphoma (dated by TCRdb to about 2020). The method behind the library was the immunoSEQ multiplex PCR assay. The clones in this table, taken by TCRdb from immuneACCESS, are in-frame only. Not every clone is retained; where verified, under half of the shortfall comes from an unresolved V gene, and the cause of the rest is unknown. The sample table contains 25,000 to 30,000 clones; only one count was recorded for 65% to 85% of them. The ten largest clones capture around 0.58% of the sample. Sample time point, as interpreted from the label and publication: cycle 4 day 1 (C4D1), after five to seven weeks of nivolumab. Every trial patient had relapsed following autologous stem cell transplantation, and prior brentuximab vedotin exposure was what differed among cohorts A, B and C. A Miltenyi CD4+ T cell isolation kit was used for magnetic negative selection to purify CD4+ T cells from thawed PBMCs.

Sequencing was performed on CD4+ T cells from blood, taken before the fourth cycle of nivolumab. These receptors all stem from a human donor with classical Hodgkin lymphoma.

The J gene is TRBJ2-2, the V gene TRBV2; 7 bases are shared with TRBD2. Germline CDR1 and CDR2: SNHLY and FYNNEI. J lost 6 bases, V lost 0 bases, and 4 bases had no gene match. This CDR3 region has 15 residues. The CDR3 nucleotides are TGTGCCAGCAGTGAAGCGCTTCGGGGGGCCGGGGAGCTGTTTTTT. This gives the protein CASSEALRGAGELFF.

For the CDR3, the DNA is TGTGCCAGCAGTTTCCCCGGGACTGACACAGATACGCAGTATTTT. It is translated as CASSFPGTDTDTQYF. The rearrangement links TRBV28 to TRBJ2-3; D possibly corresponds to TRBD2 (6 bases). Between the trimmed V and J ends, which lost 3 bases and 2 bases, there was a span of 12 bases. Germline V gene data show CDR1 as MDHEN and CDR2 as SYDVKM. The CDR3 is 15 residues long.

The chain carries TRBV6-6 and TRBJ2-7; D may be TRBD2 (6 bases). Trimming stripped 0 bases from V and 3 bases from J, with 15 bases between. The CDR3 consists of 16 residues. Germline loops: CDR1 MNHNY, CDR2 SVGAGI (reference sequence). CDR3 nucleotides: TGTGCCAGCAGTTACTCGACGCCGGGGAGGTTCTACGAGCAGTACTTC. Protein product: CASSYSTPGRFYEQYF.

This sequence joins TRBV10-3 and TRBJ1-5; tentatively, D is TRBD1 (5 bases). There are 14 residues in the CDR3. V gave up 5 bases and J gave up 4 bases, with 12 bases separating them. Germline-derived CDR1 and CDR2 are ENHRY and SYGVKD. CDR3 in DNA: TGTGCCATCAGTCCGACAGCTCCGAATCAGCCCCAGCATTTT. It codes for CAISPTAPNQPQHF.

The chain employs TRBV5-1 and TRBJ1-2; TRBD1 agrees at 9 bases. This CDR3 is 15 amino acids long. Per germline, CDR1 SGHRS and CDR2 YFSETQ. Trimming took 0 bases from V and 5 from J; bases not matched to a gene: 5. CDR3 sequence (DNA): TGCGCCAGCAGCTTGGGGACAGGGGCAGGGTATGGCTACACCTTC. Amino acid sequence: CASSLGTGAGYGYTF.

The rearrangement joins TRBV5-1 to TRBJ2-3; D unclear. Germline CDR1 reads SGHRS; CDR2 reads YFSETQ. V lost 5 bases and J 2 bases, leaving 3 bases between the germline ends. The CDR3 runs 11 residues. The CDR3 DNA is TGCGCCAGCAGAGTCACAGATACGCAGTATTTT. It yields the protein CASRVTDTQYF.

The J gene is TRBJ1-1, the V gene TRBV6-5; 7 bases align to TRBD1. The germline V gene encodes CDR1 MNHEY and CDR2 SVGAGI. The CDR3 spans 14 residues. The junction had 13 bases not matched to a gene; V was cut back by 10 bases and J by 5 bases. DNA of the CDR3: TGTGCCACCACCAAGACAGGGAAGGGGACTGAAGCTTTCTTT. Translated: CATTKTGKGTEAFF.

The CDR3 nucleotides are TGTGCCAGCAGCTTAGTAGGACAGGGCTACGAGCAGTACTTC. Translating gives CASSLVGQGYEQYF. The chain has TRBV7-9 and TRBJ2-7; 8 nucleotides line up with TRBD1. With V trimmed by 1 base and J by 3 bases, 2 bases remained unmatched. Germline V lookup: CDR1 SEHNR, CDR2 FQNEAQ (reference sequence). This CDR3 has 14 amino acids.

As regards this clone: The same CDR3 can be traced to other DNA sequences in this sample. The chain recombines TRBV5-1 with TRBJ2-1; D possibly corresponds to TRBD1 (5 bases). Germline CDR1 is SGHRS and CDR2 is YFSETQ. The CDR3 loop spans 14 amino acids. Between the trimmed V and J ends, which lost 0 bases and 1 base, there was a span of 5 bases. CDR3 DNA sequence: TGCGCCAGCAGCTTGGGACAGTCCTACAATGAGCAGTTCTTC. This sequence encodes CASSLGQSYNEQFF.

CDR3 in amino acids: CASSAGDSHNSPLHF. DNA for the CDR3: TGTGCCAGCAGCGCGGGGGACAGTCATAATTCACCCCTCCACTTT. This chain uses TRBV7-8 with TRBJ1-6; 7 bases are shared with TRBD1. This CDR3 has 15 amino acids. Trimming cost V 5 bases and J 5 bases; bases outside gene matches: 6. Per the germline V gene, CDR1 is SGHVS and CDR2 is FQNEAQ.

The table lists this clone with a few counts. The chain couples TRBV5-1 to TRBJ1-5; D is ambiguous. Germline CDR1 is SGHRS and CDR2 is YFSETQ. V shed 0 bases and J shed 7 bases, with 11 bases lying between them. The CDR3 length is 14 residues. CDR3 nucleotide sequence: TGCGCCAGCAGCTTGGCCCCGGGGTCCCAGCCCCAGCATTTT. This translates into CASSLAPGSQPQHF.

The rearrangement uses TRBV27 and TRBJ2-3; TRBD2 matches 12 bases. The CDR3 runs to 16 residues. V lost 7 bases to trimming and J lost 5 bases; unmatched junction nucleotides: 10. Germline CDR1 is MNHEY and CDR2 is SMNVEV (reference sequence). In nucleotides, the CDR3 is TGTGCCAGCAAAACTCTAGCGGGGGGGCCGGTAGATACGCAGTATTTT. This translates into CASKTLAGGPVDTQYF.

The chain uses TRBV9 and TRBJ2-7; TRBD2 aligns across 9 bases. Germline loops: CDR1 SGDLS, CDR2 YYNGEE. The CDR3 extends over 15 amino acids. V lost 3 bases and J lost 2; bases outside the gene matches: 6. CDR3: CASSESGGSTYEQYF. In DNA, the CDR3 is TGTGCCAGCAGCGAGAGCGGGGGGTCCACCTACGAGCAGTACTTC.

The chain uses TRBV5-1 and TRBJ2-7, with a tentative D call TRBD1 (5 bases). Trimming took off 1 base at V and 5 bases at J, with 16 bases between the two ends. This CDR3 spans 15 amino acids. In germline, CDR1 is SGHRS, CDR2 YFSETQ. The CDR3 loop is CASSLSGREVDEQYF. The CDR3 DNA is TGCGCCAGCAGCTTGTCCGGCAGGGAAGTCGACGAGCAGTACTTC.

The CDR3 DNA reads as TGTGCCAGCAAACGGGGGCCCCGCACTAATGAAAAACTGTTTTTT. Its translation: CASKRGPRTNEKLFF. The chain carries TRBV2 and TRBJ1-4, with a tentative D call TRBD1 (6 bases). V lost 7 bases, J lost 2 bases, and 14 bases lay in between. In germline, CDR1 is SNHLY, CDR2 FYNNEI. The length of the CDR3 is 15 residues.

V is TRBV7-2 and J is TRBJ2-7; possibly TRBD2 for D (6 bases). Germline V gene sequence: CDR1 SGHTA, CDR2 FQGNSA. The V and J ends lost 5 bases and 2 bases respectively, with 13 bases between them. This CDR3 spans 14 amino acids. The CDR3 loop reads CASSRDFSTYEQYF. CDR3 sequence (DNA): TGTGCCAGCAGCCGGGACTTCTCTACCTACGAGCAGTACTTC. Supplemented by reference TRBV7-2 and TRBJ2-7, the full variable domain reads GAGVSQSPSNKVTEKGKDVELRCDPISGHTALYWYRQSLGQGLEFLIYFQGNSAPDKSGLPSDRFSAERTGGSVSTLTIQRTQQEDSAVYLCASSRDFSTYEQYFGPGTRLTVT.

The rearrangement uses TRBV5-1 and TRBJ1-2, with D tentatively TRBD1 (6 bases). The germline V gene has CDR1 SGHRS and CDR2 YFSETQ. The length of the CDR3 is 14 residues. V lost 0 bases and J 8 bases, leaving 14 bases between the germline ends. CDR3 nucleotides: TGCGCCAGCAGCTTGGGGGAACAGGGAAACGGCTACACCTTC. It translates to CASSLGEQGNGYTF.

This rearrangement joins TRBV7-9 to TRBJ2-1; perhaps TRBD2 as D (5 bases). Trimming took 1 base from V and 4 from J, leaving 14 bases between them. This CDR3 comprises 16 residues. Germline-derived CDR1 and CDR2 are SEHNR and FQNEAQ (reference sequence). CDR3 loop: CASSLDPGFTYNEQFF. CDR3 coding DNA: TGTGCCAGCAGCTTAGACCCGGGGTTCACTTACAATGAGCAGTTCTTC.

V is TRBV5-5 and J is TRBJ2-7; the match to TRBD1 covers 8 bases. The length of the CDR3 is 15 residues. CDR1 is SGHKS, CDR2 YYEKEE, per germline (reference sequence). The V segment lost 2 bases and the J segment 0 bases; nucleotides outside the gene matches: 4. The CDR3 nucleotides read TGTGCCAGCAGCTTATCAGGGGGCTTCTCCTACGAGCAGTACTTC. This gives the protein CASSLSGGFSYEQYF.